The 10 T cell receptor beta chains below all came from one sample that was sequenced in a study of identical twins. TCRdb processed the 5' RACE reads anew with MiXCR; each CDR3 protein has one entry. The data hold about 790,000 distinct CDR3 sequences, with roughly 18% observed a single time. Separately, the same data were catalogued under a study of T cells expressing NK-cell markers.

The sequenced material came from PBMCs. These receptors were collected from a woman in her late teens or twenties in good health.

This clonotype was observed a single time. The V call is TRBV20-1, the J call TRBJ2-7, with 7 bases that match TRBD2. There are 14 residues in the CDR3. V was pared by 0 bases and J by 5 bases, with 7 bases of the junction left unmatched. In germline, CDR1 is DFQATT, CDR2 SNEGSKA (reference sequence). DNA for the CDR3: TGCAGTGCTAGAGACCTAGCGGTCCTCAACGAGCAGTACTTC. This encodes CSARDLAVLNEQYF.

The chain employs TRBV3-1 and TRBJ2-1, with a weak D call TRBD2 (6 bases). This CDR3 spans 14 amino acids. The germline gives CDR1 LGHDT, CDR2 YNNKEL (reference sequence). V was trimmed by 3 bases and J by 6 bases, leaving 12 bases between them. The CDR3, as DNA: TGTGCCAGCAGCCACCGACTAGGTTTCAATGAGCAGTTCTTC. Translated, it gives CASSHRLGFNEQFF.

This clonotype was observed at least ten times. The chain links TRBV20-1 to TRBJ2-1; D is uncertain. In germline, CDR1 is DFQATT, CDR2 SNEGSKA (reference sequence). The CDR3 has 11 residues. Trimming took off 0 bases at V and 12 bases at J, with 9 bases between the two ends. This CDR3 reads CSARDSLWQFF. CDR3 bases: TGCAGTGCTAGAGATTCACTCTGGCAGTTCTTC.

This clonotype has a handful of counts. The chain carries TRBV6-6 and TRBJ2-7; possibly TRBD2 for D (5 bases). Germline V gives CDR1 MNHNY, CDR2 SVGAGI (reference sequence). The CDR3 totals 13 residues. Trimming removed 7 bases at V and 3 bases at J, with 13 bases between. The CDR3 DNA reads as TGTGCCAGCAACGAGCGGCAGAACTACGAGCAGTACTTC. Translating gives CASNERQNYEQYF.

The V and J genes are TRBV20-1 and TRBJ2-1, with D possibly TRBD2 on 6 matching bases. Germline CDR1 is DFQATT and CDR2 is SNEGSKA (reference sequence). V gave up 1 base and J gave up 9 bases, with 16 bases separating them. The CDR3 contains 14 residues. CDR3 sequence reads: CSARARLVVGEQFF. The CDR3 bases are TGCAGTGCTAGAGCCCGACTAGTTGTGGGTGAGCAGTTCTTC.

This clonotype has at least ten counts. CDR3 loop: CASSVFPRNTIYF. The CDR3 DNA follows: TGTGCCAGCAGCGTATTTCCCCGAAACACCATATATTTT. The V call is TRBV6-1, the J call TRBJ1-3, with D unclear. Germline loops: CDR1 MNHNS, CDR2 SASEGT. The CDR3 sequence is 13 residues long. V lost 6 bases to trimming and J lost 5 bases, with 11 bases between them.

This chain links TRBV24-1 with TRBJ2-2, with no clear D. This CDR3 comprises 15 residues. V lost 5 bases to trimming and J lost 0 bases, with 9 bases between them. Germline loops: CDR1 KGHDR, CDR2 SFDVKD. The CDR3 loop reads CATSAYPANTGELFF. CDR3 coding DNA: TGTGCCACCAGTGCCTACCCCGCGAACACCGGGGAGCTGTTTTTT.

This clonotype was seen a few times. This CDR3 is CASSLASGGPNEQFF. CDR3 sequence (DNA): TGTGCCAGCAGCTTAGCTAGCGGGGGGCCCAATGAGCAGTTCTTC. The V call is TRBV7-2, the J call TRBJ2-1; 10 positions match TRBD2. Trimming took 0 bases from V and 6 from J; bases not matched to a gene: 2. The CDR3 is made up of 15 amino acids. Germline CDR1 reads SGHTA; CDR2 reads FQGNSA.

The V gene is TRBV27, the J gene TRBJ2-1; 9 nucleotides agree with TRBD2. Per germline, CDR1 MNHEY and CDR2 SMNVEV (reference sequence). Losses at the gene ends were 10 bases for V and 4 bases for J; bases not matched to a gene: 8. CDR3 size: 14 residues. The DNA for the CDR3 is TGTGCCACGGCGACAAGCGGGAGGTACAATGAGCAGTTCTTC. Encoded protein: CATATSGRYNEQFF.

This clonotype showed up just a few times. The V call is TRBV6-1, the J call TRBJ2-3; D is perhaps TRBD1 (6 bases). The CDR3 has 15 residues. Germline V CDR1 and CDR2: MNHNS, SASEGT. The V end was cut by 3 bases, the J end by 1 base, with 11 bases between. CDR3 loop: CASSDRGIGTDTQYF. The CDR3 coding sequence is TGTGCCAGCAGTGACAGGGGAATAGGCACAGATACGCAGTATTTT.